This TCR beta chain was recorded in a study of blood T cell repertoires in COVID-19. The overall study: Collection of acute and convalescent COVID-19 samples took place in the United States, Italy and Spain. From T cells, B-cell-depleted T cells, or PBMCs came the material, which was cDNA or gDNA.

Authors' data handling: Using reference gene primer amplification, nucleated cell counts were estimated. Here immunoSEQ multiplex PCR was the method, and the copy in TCRdb shows in-frame clones only, minus some. The V and J calls and clone size come from that table; D and trimming were worked out from the DNA. The sample includes 200,000 to 250,000 clones, around 86% of them seen just once. The CDR3 has 16 amino acids. The germline V and J ends were trimmed by 3 bases and 0 bases, with 15 bases remaining between them. Germline V gene sequence: CDR1 SGDLS, CDR2 YYNGEE. J is TRBJ1-2 and V is TRBV9; D unresolved. The sample was peripheral blood. The sequence came from a woman in her 70s with active or convalescent COVID-19. The chain's CDR3 is CASSGDFGASNYGYTF. CDR3 sequence (DNA): TGTGCCAGCAGCGGTGACTTCGGCGCATCTAACTATGGCTACACCTTC.